Listed below are T cell receptor beta chains from one sample, sequenced in a study of T-cell reconstitution after alpha-beta-depleted transplantation in children. TCRdb re-called the PCR reads through MiXCR, storing one row per CDR3 protein. Of some 340,000 distinct CDR3 sequences listed, 10% are singletons. This specimen consisted of PBMCs from the stem cell graft donor, obtained from the stem cell graft. The receptors derive from a human donor who donated a stem cell graft to a child with acute lymphoblastic leukemia. CDR3s leave out the opening cysteine and the closing phenylalanine or tryptophan. Fields, in order: clone size, V gene, CDR3 protein. The size of a clone is reported for some rows only, either as once, few or many, or as a class for expanded clones.

abundance: few; v_gene: TRBV5-1; CDR3aa: ASSVRAGDQPQH
abundance: many; v_gene: TRBV10-3; CDR3aa: AISGGPGGEQF
abundance: NA; v_gene: TRBV20-1; CDR3aa: SARFTSQGYEQY
abundance: NA; v_gene: TRBV6-5; CDR3aa: ASSYPGLAGNLGEQF
abundance: few; v_gene: TRBV27; CDR3aa: ASKGLSGNQPQH
abundance: few; v_gene: TRBV28; CDR3aa: ASSLSHSYNSPLH
abundance: NA; v_gene: TRBV11-2; CDR3aa: ASSPTQPNEQF
abundance: NA; v_gene: TRBV30; CDR3aa: ALETGQGSGANVLT
abundance: few; v_gene: TRBV5-1; CDR3aa: ASSSGQPYNEQF
abundance: NA; v_gene: TRBV7-6; CDR3aa: ASNKGEGLLDGYT
abundance: many; v_gene: TRBV5-1; CDR3aa: ASSLGGTSGVYNEQF
abundance: NA; v_gene: TRBV9; CDR3aa: ASSVGSGTSGTIEQF
abundance: NA; v_gene: TRBV7-3; CDR3aa: ASSRPRVNTEAF
abundance: few; v_gene: TRBV7-2; CDR3aa: ASSRGQNQPQH
abundance: few; v_gene: TRBV30; CDR3aa: AWTKGQGAGNEQF
abundance: few; v_gene: TRBV29-1; CDR3aa: SVELSAANTEAF
abundance: many; v_gene: TRBV7-9; CDR3aa: ASSQGWGQVKYEQY
abundance: NA; v_gene: TRBV6-5; CDR3aa: ASSYVGRATGELF
abundance: many; v_gene: TRBV4-3; CDR3aa: ASSQDEAGGVDIQY
abundance: many; v_gene: TRBV27; CDR3aa: ASRGLAGLNSYEQY
abundance: few; v_gene: TRBV20-1; CDR3aa: SAGGQAYQPQH
abundance: NA; v_gene: TRBV12-3/TRBV12-4; CDR3aa: ASSLDTGFTGANGLT
abundance: few; v_gene: TRBV7-9; CDR3aa: ASGGDPRWGYT
abundance: NA; v_gene: TRBV4-3; CDR3aa: ASSQDRVGLVSYNEQF
abundance: NA; v_gene: TRBV4-1; CDR3aa: ASSHDGVGQY
abundance: many; v_gene: TRBV12-3/TRBV12-4; CDR3aa: ASRSRTNNEQF
abundance: NA; v_gene: TRBV20-1; CDR3aa: SASRGIPRSLTRTDTQY
abundance: NA; v_gene: TRBV11-1; CDR3aa: ASSPLPPGGRGTSETQY
abundance: NA; v_gene: TRBV20-1; CDR3aa: SARGPGTLLADQETQY
abundance: few; v_gene: TRBV28; CDR3aa: ASSADQPYEQY
abundance: few; v_gene: TRBV4-3; CDR3aa: ASSRRLAGVEDTQY
abundance: few; v_gene: TRBV27; CDR3aa: ASSLQGGADQY
abundance: few; v_gene: TRBV15; CDR3aa: ATSRDLQETQY
abundance: many; v_gene: TRBV7-2; CDR3aa: ASSLVPSGKVTDTQY
abundance: few; v_gene: TRBV7-2; CDR3aa: ASSLAASGAYNEQF
abundance: few; v_gene: TRBV15; CDR3aa: ATSRAIAGTPGEKLF
abundance: few; v_gene: TRBV28; CDR3aa: ASSLGALPQH
abundance: few; v_gene: TRBV18; CDR3aa: ASSPGLESTDTQY
abundance: many; v_gene: TRBV7-2; CDR3aa: ASSLEGLIGELF
abundance: many; v_gene: TRBV29-1; CDR3aa: SVRLAEQY
abundance: NA; v_gene: TRBV21-1; CDR3aa: ASPGTAKNIQY
abundance: NA; v_gene: TRBV12-5; CDR3aa: ASGLVGNTGELF
abundance: few; v_gene: TRBV20-1; CDR3aa: SASRAATPYEQY
abundance: many; v_gene: TRBV7-2; CDR3aa: ASSTSTTQTDTQY
abundance: NA; v_gene: TRBV6-2/TRBV6-3; CDR3aa: ASSYWFLGLATYEQY
abundance: once; v_gene: TRBV6-5; CDR3aa: ASCYSGTGVLLAKNIQY
abundance: few; v_gene: TRBV6-2/TRBV6-3; CDR3aa: ASSPPQWRAYSYEQY